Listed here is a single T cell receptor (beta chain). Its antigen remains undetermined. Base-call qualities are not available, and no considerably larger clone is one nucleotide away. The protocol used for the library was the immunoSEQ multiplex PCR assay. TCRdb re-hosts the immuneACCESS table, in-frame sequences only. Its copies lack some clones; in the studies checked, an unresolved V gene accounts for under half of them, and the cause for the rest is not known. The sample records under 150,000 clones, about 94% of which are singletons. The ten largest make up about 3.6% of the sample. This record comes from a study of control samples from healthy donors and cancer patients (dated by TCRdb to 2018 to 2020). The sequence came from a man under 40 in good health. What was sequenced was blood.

In nucleotide form, the sequence is TGTGCCAGCAGCTTAGCGATGGCGGGGGGGACGACAGATACGCAGTATTTT. The translation is CASSLAMAGGTTDTQYF. The rearranged segments are TRBV7-9 and TRBJ2-3, with 9 middle bases fitting TRBD2. CDR1 and CDR2, per the germline V gene (reference sequence), are SEHNR and FQNEAQ. From the cysteine up to the phenylalanine, the CDR3 has a length of 17 residues. Of the read, only the CDR3 DNA is kept; its 51 bases are in frame from base 1. The germline V and J ends show losses of 0 bases and 3 bases respectively, and no gene match explains 7 bases of the junction.